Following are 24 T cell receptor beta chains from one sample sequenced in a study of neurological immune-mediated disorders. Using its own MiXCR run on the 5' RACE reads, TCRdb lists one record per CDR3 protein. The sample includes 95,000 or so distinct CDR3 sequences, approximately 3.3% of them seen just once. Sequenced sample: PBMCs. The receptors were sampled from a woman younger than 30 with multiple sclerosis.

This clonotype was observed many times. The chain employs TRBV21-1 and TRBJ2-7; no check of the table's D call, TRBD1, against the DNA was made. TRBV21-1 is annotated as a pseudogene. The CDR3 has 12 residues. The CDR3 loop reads CASHLWGSVQYF. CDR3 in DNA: TGTGCCAGCCATCTATGGGGGTCGGTGCAGTACTTC.

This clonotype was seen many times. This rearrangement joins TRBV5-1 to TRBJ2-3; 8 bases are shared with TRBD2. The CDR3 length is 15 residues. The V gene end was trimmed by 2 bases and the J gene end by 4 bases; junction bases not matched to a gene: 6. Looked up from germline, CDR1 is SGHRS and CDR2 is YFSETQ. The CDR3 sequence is CASSFSGMAADTQYF. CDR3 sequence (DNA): TGCGCCAGCAGCTTTAGCGGGATGGCCGCAGATACGCAGTATTTT.

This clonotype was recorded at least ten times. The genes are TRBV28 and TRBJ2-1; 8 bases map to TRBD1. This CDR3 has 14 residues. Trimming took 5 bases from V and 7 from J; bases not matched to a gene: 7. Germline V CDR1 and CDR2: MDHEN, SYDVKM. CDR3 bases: TGTGCCAGCAGTCCAGGGGGCGTAGTAAATGAGCAGTTCTTC. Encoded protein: CASSPGGVVNEQFF.

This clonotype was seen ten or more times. CDR3 region: CATSELTGGGTDTQYF. The CDR3 DNA reads TGTGCCACCAGTGAGCTGACAGGGGGGGGCACAGATACGCAGTATTTT. The gene calls are TRBV24-1 and TRBJ2-3; 9 bases are shared with TRBD1. V shed 4 bases and J 1 base; nucleotides not matched to a gene: 5. The germline gives CDR1 KGHDR, CDR2 SFDVKD. The CDR3 runs to 16 residues.

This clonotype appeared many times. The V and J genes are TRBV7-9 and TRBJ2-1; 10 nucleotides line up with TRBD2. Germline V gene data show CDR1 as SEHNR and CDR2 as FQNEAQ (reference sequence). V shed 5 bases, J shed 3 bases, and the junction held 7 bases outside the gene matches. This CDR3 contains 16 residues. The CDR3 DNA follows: TGTGCCAGCAGCCCCCCAGGACTAGCGGACTACAATGAGCAGTTCTTC. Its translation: CASSPPGLADYNEQFF.

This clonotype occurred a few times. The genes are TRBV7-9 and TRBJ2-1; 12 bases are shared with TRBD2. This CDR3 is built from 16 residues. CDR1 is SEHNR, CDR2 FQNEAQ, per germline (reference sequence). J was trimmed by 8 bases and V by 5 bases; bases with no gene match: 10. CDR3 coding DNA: TGTGCCAGCAGCCTCGGACTAGCGGGGCCCGTGGATGAGCAGTTCTTC. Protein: CASSLGLAGPVDEQFF.

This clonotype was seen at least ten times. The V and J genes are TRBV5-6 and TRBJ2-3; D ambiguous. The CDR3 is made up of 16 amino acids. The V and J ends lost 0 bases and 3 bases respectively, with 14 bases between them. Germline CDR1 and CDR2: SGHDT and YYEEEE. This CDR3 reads CASSLAQLAITDTQYF. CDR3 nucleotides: TGTGCCAGCAGCTTGGCTCAGCTCGCGATAACAGATACGCAGTATTTT.

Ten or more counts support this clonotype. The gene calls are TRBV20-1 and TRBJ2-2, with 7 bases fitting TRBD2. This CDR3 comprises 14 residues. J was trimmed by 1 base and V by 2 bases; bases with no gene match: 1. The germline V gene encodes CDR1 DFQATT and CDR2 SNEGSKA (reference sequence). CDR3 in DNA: TGCAGTGCTAGACGGGGGGTGAACACCGGGGAGCTGTTTTTT. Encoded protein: CSARRGVNTGELFF.

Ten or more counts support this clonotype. The CDR3 DNA reads TGCAGTGCTCCCCTTCCGACAGGGAGGAGGAATCAGCCCCAGCATTTT. Translating it yields CSAPLPTGRRNQPQHF. J is TRBJ1-5 and V is TRBV20-1; TRBD1 matches at 7 bases. This CDR3 region has 16 residues. After removal of 5 bases from V and 4 bases from J, the junction contained 14 bases not matched to a gene. CDR1 is DFQATT and CDR2 is SNEGSKA in the germline V gene (reference sequence).

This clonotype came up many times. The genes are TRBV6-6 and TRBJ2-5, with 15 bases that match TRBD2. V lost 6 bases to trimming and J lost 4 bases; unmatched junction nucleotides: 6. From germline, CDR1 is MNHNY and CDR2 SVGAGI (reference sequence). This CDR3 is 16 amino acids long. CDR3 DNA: TGTGCCAGCAGCCTGGGGACTAGCGGGGGGTTAGAGACCCAGTACTTC. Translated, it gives CASSLGTSGGLETQYF.

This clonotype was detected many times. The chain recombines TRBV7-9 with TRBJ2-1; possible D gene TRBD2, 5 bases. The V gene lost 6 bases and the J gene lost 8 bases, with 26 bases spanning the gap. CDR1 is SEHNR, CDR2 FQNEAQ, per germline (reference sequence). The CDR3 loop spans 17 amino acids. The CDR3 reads CASRWTGGLQRVDEQFF. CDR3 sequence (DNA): TGTGCCAGCAGGTGGACTGGAGGACTCCAAAGGGTGGATGAGCAGTTCTTC.

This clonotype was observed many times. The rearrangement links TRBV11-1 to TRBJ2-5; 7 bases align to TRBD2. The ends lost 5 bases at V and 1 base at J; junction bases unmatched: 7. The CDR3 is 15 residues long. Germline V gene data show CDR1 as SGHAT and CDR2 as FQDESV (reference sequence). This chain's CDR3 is CASSLGPSGQETQYF. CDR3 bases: TGTGCCAGCAGCCTAGGGCCTAGCGGCCAAGAGACCCAGTACTTC.

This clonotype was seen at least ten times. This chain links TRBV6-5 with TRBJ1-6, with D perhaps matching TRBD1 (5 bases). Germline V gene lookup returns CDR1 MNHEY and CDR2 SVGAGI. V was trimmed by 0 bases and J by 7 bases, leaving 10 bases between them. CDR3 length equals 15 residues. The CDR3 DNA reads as TGTGCCAGCAGTTACTCGTTGGCAGGGAATTCACCCCTCCACTTT. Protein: CASSYSLAGNSPLHF.

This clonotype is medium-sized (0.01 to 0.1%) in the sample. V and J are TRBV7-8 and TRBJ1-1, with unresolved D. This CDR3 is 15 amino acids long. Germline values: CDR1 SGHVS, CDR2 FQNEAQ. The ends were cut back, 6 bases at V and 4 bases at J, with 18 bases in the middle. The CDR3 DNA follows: TGTGCCAGCAGTCCCGTCCAAGGACCCTCCACTGAAGCTTTCTTT. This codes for CASSPVQGPSTEAFF.

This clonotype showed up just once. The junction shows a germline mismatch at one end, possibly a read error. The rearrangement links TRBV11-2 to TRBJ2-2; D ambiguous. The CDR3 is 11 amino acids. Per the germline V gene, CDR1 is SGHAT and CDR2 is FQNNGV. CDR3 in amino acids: CDSSLTGELFF. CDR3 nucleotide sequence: TGTGACAGCAGCCTTACCGGGGAGCTGTTTTTT.

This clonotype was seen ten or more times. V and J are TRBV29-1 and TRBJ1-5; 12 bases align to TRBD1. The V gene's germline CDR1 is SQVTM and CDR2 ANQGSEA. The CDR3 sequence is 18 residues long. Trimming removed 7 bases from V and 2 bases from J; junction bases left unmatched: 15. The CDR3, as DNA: TGCAGCGAAGACGCTCCGGGACAGGGGGCTAAGGGCAATCAGCCCCAGCATTTT. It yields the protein CSEDAPGQGAKGNQPQHF.

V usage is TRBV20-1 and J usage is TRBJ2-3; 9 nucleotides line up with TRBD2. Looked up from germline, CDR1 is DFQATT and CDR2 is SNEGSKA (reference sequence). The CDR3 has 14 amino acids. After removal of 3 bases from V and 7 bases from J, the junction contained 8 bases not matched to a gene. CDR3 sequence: CSASPRTSENTQYF. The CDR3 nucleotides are TGCAGTGCTAGCCCGAGGACTAGCGAAAATACGCAGTATTTT.

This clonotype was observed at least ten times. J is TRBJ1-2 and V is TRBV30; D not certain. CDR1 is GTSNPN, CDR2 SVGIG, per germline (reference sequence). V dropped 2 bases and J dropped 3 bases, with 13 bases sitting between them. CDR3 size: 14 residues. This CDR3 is CAWSFGLFDYGYTF. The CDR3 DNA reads TGTGCCTGGAGTTTTGGACTTTTTGACTATGGCTACACCTTC.

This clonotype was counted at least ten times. The CDR3 nucleotides are TGTGCCAGCAGCCTCCGGGACCGGAACACTGAAGCTTTCTTT. Translated, it gives CASSLRDRNTEAFF. The chain combines TRBV11-2 with TRBJ1-1, with a tentative D call TRBD1 (5 bases). The V and J ends lost 5 bases and 1 base respectively, with 11 bases between them. CDR1 is SGHAT and CDR2 is FQNNGV in the germline V gene. There are 14 residues in the CDR3.

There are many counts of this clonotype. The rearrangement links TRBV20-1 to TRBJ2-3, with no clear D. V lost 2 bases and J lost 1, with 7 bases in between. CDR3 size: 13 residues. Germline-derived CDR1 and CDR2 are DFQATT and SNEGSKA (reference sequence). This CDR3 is CSARRIGTDTQYF. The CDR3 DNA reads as TGCAGTGCTAGAAGGATCGGCACAGATACGCAGTATTTT.

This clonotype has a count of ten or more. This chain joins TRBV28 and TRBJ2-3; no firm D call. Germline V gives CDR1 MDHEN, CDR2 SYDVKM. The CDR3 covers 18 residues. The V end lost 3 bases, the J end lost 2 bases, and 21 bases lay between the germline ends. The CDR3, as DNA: TGTGCCAGCAGTTTTGATCTCCCCGGGCGCACTTTCACAGATACGCAGTATTTT. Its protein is CASSFDLPGRTFTDTQYF.

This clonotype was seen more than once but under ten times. The CDR3: CASSPHPSGVEQYF. The CDR3 nucleotides read TGTGCCAGCAGCCCCCATCCTAGCGGGGTGGAGCAGTACTTC. V and J are TRBV7-2 and TRBJ2-7; 9 positions agree with TRBD2. The trim removed 5 bases at V and 7 bases at J, leaving 9 bases unmatched. The CDR3 is 14 residues long. Germline V gives CDR1 SGHTA, CDR2 FQGNSA.

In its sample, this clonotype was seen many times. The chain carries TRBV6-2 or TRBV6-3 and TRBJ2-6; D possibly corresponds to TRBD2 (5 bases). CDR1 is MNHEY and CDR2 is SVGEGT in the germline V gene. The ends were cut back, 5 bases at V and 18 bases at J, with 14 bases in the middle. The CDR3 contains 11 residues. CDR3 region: CASSDGVQETF. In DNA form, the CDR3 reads TGTGCCAGCAGTGACGGGGTTCAGGAGACTTTC.

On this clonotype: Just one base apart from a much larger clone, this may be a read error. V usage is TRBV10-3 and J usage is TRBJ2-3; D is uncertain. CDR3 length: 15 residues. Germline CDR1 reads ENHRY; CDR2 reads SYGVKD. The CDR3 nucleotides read TGTGTCACCACAGATCGGGCTATAAGCACAGATACGCAGTATTTT. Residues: CVTTDRAISTDTQYF.